The rows below give T cell receptor beta chains drawn from one sample of a study of shared clonotypes between healthy human individuals. TCRdb's table, derived via immunoSEQ multiplex PCR, lists solely in-frame clones and lacks some. Of about 650,000 clones in the sample, roughly 96% are singletons; the top ten hold approximately 0.1%. Input material: naive CD8+ T cells sorted from blood. Receptors originate from a woman in her thirties in good health. Both conserved end residues are trimmed from each CDR3.

j_call: TRBJ1-1; v_call: TRBV11-1; cdr3_aa: ASSLAEGNTEAF
j_call: TRBJ2-1; v_call: TRBV7-9; cdr3_aa: ASSLARGGTYNEQF
j_call: TRBJ1-2; v_call: TRBV19; cdr3_aa: ASSGSQGTTNYGYT
j_call: TRBJ2-5; v_call: TRBV6-1; cdr3_aa: ASSEAGEQETQY
j_call: TRBJ2-1; v_call: TRBV27; cdr3_aa: ASSLVGQGLYNEQF
j_call: TRBJ1-1; v_call: TRBV9; cdr3_aa: ASSVYRGGNTEAF
j_call: TRBJ2-2; v_call: TRBV10-1; cdr3_aa: ASSELLEGAGELF
j_call: TRBJ2-1; v_call: TRBV7-9; cdr3_aa: ASSLVASGNEQF
j_call: TRBJ1-4; v_call: TRBV7-9; cdr3_aa: ASTLGGTNEKLF
j_call: TRBJ2-1; v_call: TRBV9; cdr3_aa: ASSVAPELTYNEQF
j_call: TRBJ2-1; v_call: TRBV27; cdr3_aa: ASTPGTGFLNEQF
j_call: TRBJ2-7; v_call: TRBV5-6; cdr3_aa: ASSWRRTYEQY
j_call: TRBJ2-3; v_call: TRBV2; cdr3_aa: ASRGGGLGSTDTQY
j_call: TRBJ2-1; v_call: TRBV6-1; cdr3_aa: ASSEVEREDYNEQF
j_call: TRBJ1-5; v_call: TRBV19; cdr3_aa: ASSSGQGGQPQH
j_call: TRBJ2-5; v_call: TRBV7-9; cdr3_aa: ATDGSWEQETQY
j_call: TRBJ2-1; v_call: TRBV7-8; cdr3_aa: ASSTGGPNNEQF
j_call: TRBJ2-7; v_call: TRBV9; cdr3_aa: ASSDGGTAY
j_call: TRBJ2-1; v_call: TRBV15; cdr3_aa: ATSRDPFAGSYNEQF
j_call: TRBJ1-1; v_call: TRBV28; cdr3_aa: ASRTIMGGSAAF
j_call: TRBJ1-2; v_call: TRBV7-9; cdr3_aa: ASSLGDGRPYGYT
j_call: TRBJ1-5; v_call: TRBV6-1; cdr3_aa: ASSGSNQPQH
j_call: TRBJ1-4; v_call: TRBV28; cdr3_aa: ATGEDNEKLF
j_call: TRBJ1-2; v_call: TRBV28; cdr3_aa: ATNSPGTGFYYGYT
j_call: TRBJ2-7; v_call: TRBV7-9; cdr3_aa: ASSLGASSEQY
j_call: TRBJ2-7; v_call: TRBV2; cdr3_aa: ASTELGYEQY
j_call: .; v_call: TRBV7-8; cdr3_aa: ASSLSRNSYEQY
j_call: TRBJ1-1; v_call: TRBV5-1; cdr3_aa: ASSLLRDRGLHEAF
j_call: TRBJ2-5; v_call: TRBV5-4; cdr3_aa: ASSFEAAETQY
j_call: TRBJ2-5; v_call: TRBV30; cdr3_aa: ARITGLLETQY
j_call: TRBJ1-4; v_call: TRBV27; cdr3_aa: ASSSLGSGGFEKLF
j_call: TRBJ1-3; v_call: TRBV13; cdr3_aa: ASSWDRSISGNTIY
j_call: TRBJ2-3; v_call: TRBV7-8; cdr3_aa: ASSPSGDRDTDTQY
j_call: TRBJ2-1; v_call: TRBV7-3; cdr3_aa: ASSFNTGLRVYNEQF
j_call: TRBJ2-1; v_call: TRBV27; cdr3_aa: ASSSGVAGTGYNEQF
j_call: TRBJ2-5; v_call: TRBV4-2; cdr3_aa: ASSKVPQGPERPQETQY
j_call: TRBJ2-3; v_call: TRBV11-2; cdr3_aa: ASSSSARGADTQY
j_call: TRBJ2-7; v_call: TRBV27; cdr3_aa: ASSQGVSSYEQY
j_call: TRBJ1-5; v_call: TRBV19; cdr3_aa: ASSILGSPQH
j_call: TRBJ1-3; v_call: TRBV7-8; cdr3_aa: ASSLGQISGNTIY
j_call: TRBJ2-1; v_call: TRBV9; cdr3_aa: ASSVDDSNNEQF
j_call: TRBJ2-7; v_call: TRBV10-1; cdr3_aa: ASGAGLAGFEQY
j_call: TRBJ2-1; v_call: TRBV7-9; cdr3_aa: ASSLRGGVMNEQF
j_call: TRBJ1-1; v_call: TRBV28; cdr3_aa: ASSFFDGGTEAF
j_call: TRBJ2-2; v_call: TRBV7-9; cdr3_aa: ASSPHYGTGDTGELF
j_call: TRBJ1-6; v_call: TRBV6-1; cdr3_aa: ATRTGSYNSPLH
j_call: TRBJ2-5; v_call: TRBV5-1; cdr3_aa: ASSPGTEKETQY
j_call: TRBJ2-5; v_call: TRBV2; cdr3_aa: ASSDLPGQGMLGETQY
j_call: TRBJ2-3; v_call: TRBV5-1; cdr3_aa: ASSPGTGSADTQY
j_call: TRBJ2-7; v_call: TRBV5-1; cdr3_aa: ASSLWTGLEQY